This entry describes one T cell receptor (beta chain). As originally analysed: Reference gene primer amplification gave nucleated cell count estimates. The table came from immunoSEQ multiplex PCR; TCRdb's copy has only in-frame clones and leaves some out. That table furnishes V, J and clone size, whereas the DNA furnished D and trimming. Among more than 250,000 clones listed, approximately 83% were seen once. The sample is drawn from a study of blood T cell repertoires in COVID-19. Study overall: Samples representing acute and convalescent COVID-19 were sourced from the United States, Italy and Spain. In each case, the material was cDNA or gDNA derived from T cells, B-cell-depleted T cells, or PBMCs.

Germline V gene data show CDR1 as SGHDT and CDR2 as YYEEEE. The V end lost 4 bases, the J end lost 4 bases, and 18 bases lay between the germline ends. The CDR3 is 16 amino acids. The chain uses TRBV5-6 and TRBJ1-5; TRBD1 might be the D (6 bases). The sequence was collected from a woman aged 25 to 45 who had recovered from COVID-19. Material for sequencing was peripheral blood. CDR3: CASSPSSGQLNQPQHF. CDR3 DNA sequence: TGTGCCAGCAGCCCATCCTCAGGACAGTTAAATCAGCCCCAGCATTTT.